The 3 T cell receptor gamma chains presented below share a single source sample, sequenced in a study of gamma-delta T cells after stem cell transplantation. TCRdb ran CATT on the RT-PCR reads. Altogether nearly 850 gamma-chain clones are present, about 6% being singletons, with the ten largest covering about 54%. Sequencing used gamma-delta T cells. These receptors all come from a human donor. It is not recorded whose cells these are; they may come from a transplant donor.

This clone was detected a few times. The chain employs TRGV9 and TRGJP. This CDR3 spans 17 amino acids. Germline V gives CDR1 GITISATS, CDR2 ISYDGTV (reference sequence). J gave up 3 bases and V 2 bases, and 4 bases lay outside the gene matches. As DNA, the CDR3 is TGTGCCTTGTGGGAGGGGGCGCAAGAGTTGGGCAAAAAAATCAAGGTATTT. Translation gives CALWEGAQELGKKIKVF.

This clone was seen a handful of times. This chain uses TRGV9 with TRGJP. This CDR3 has 15 residues. Germline V gene data show CDR1 as GITISATS and CDR2 as ISYDGTV (reference sequence). Unmatched junction bases numbered 3, after V lost 0 bases and J lost 10 bases. As DNA, the CDR3 is TGTGCCTTGTGGGAGGTGTATTTGGGCAAAAAAATCAAGGTATTT. It encodes CALWEVYLGKKIKVF.

On this clone: A far more abundant clone sits one base away, making this likely a read error. Other DNA sequences of this sample code for an identical CDR3. The chain combines TRGV9 with TRGJP. The CDR3 spans 16 residues. Germline V gene lookup returns CDR1 GITISATS and CDR2 ISYDGTV (reference sequence). This chain's CDR3 is CALWEEQELGKKIKVF. As DNA, the CDR3 is TGTGCCTTGTGGGAGGAACAAGAGTTGGGCAAGAAAATCAAGGTATTT.